This entry describes one TCR beta chain. Its antigen remains unknown. This record belongs to a study of graft-versus-host responses after intestinal transplantation. Study context: Anti-thymocyte globulin served as induction for all recipients, who then took tacrolimus and steroids for approximately 3 years.

Sequenced by immunoSEQ multiplex PCR; TCRdb stores in-frame clones only, minus some. The sample lists roughly 120,000 clones, 85% to 95% occurring once. General observations from the study: Detected in recipient marrow were GvH clones, some of which were first observed in ileum or blood.

This TCR was sampled from a human donor who received an intestinal transplant. The sequenced sample was unstimulated CD8+ T cells sorted from spleen or lymph node cells, obtained before intestinal transplant.

The CDR3 sequence: CASRLEAGHQPQHF. The CDR3 coding sequence is TGCGCCAGCAGGTTGGAGGCAGGGCATCAGCCCCAGCATTTT. The genes are TRBV10-2 and TRBJ1-5; tentative D call: TRBD1 (5 bases). Germline CDR1 is WSHSY and CDR2 is SAAADI. This CDR3 has 14 residues. V was shortened by 6 bases and J by 5 bases, with 14 bases between the two germline ends.